This T cell receptor (beta chain) emerged from a study of shared clonotypes between healthy human individuals. Concerning this clone itself: The antigen remains unidentified.

General study results and limits: The sharing of roughly 5% of naive CD4 clonotypes was seen across a handful of donors. Against clonotypes common to all four donors, non-shared ones had lower generation probabilities.

The CDR3 loop spans 15 amino acids. Per germline, CDR1 SQVTM and CDR2 ANQGSEA. The V gene lost 0 bases and the J gene lost 0 bases, with 9 bases spanning the gap. CD45RO-negative, CCR7-positively selected cells formed the naive CD8 fraction, excluding terminally differentiated effector memory CD45RA+ cells. TCRdb's table, derived via immunoSEQ multiplex PCR, lists solely in-frame clones and lacks some. The profile shows millions of clones, about 94% of them singletons. Source material: naive CD8+ T cells sorted from blood. This sequence was found in a man aged 18-30 years in good health. The chain combines TRBV29-1 with TRBJ2-1; TRBD2 might be the D (5 bases). The CDR3 nucleotides read TGCAGCGTTGAAGATCCGCGGGCCTCCTACAATGAGCAGTTCTTC. Translating it yields CSVEDPRASYNEQFF.